The T cell receptor (beta chain) described here comes from a study of T cell changes during pregnancy in multiple sclerosis. The method was immunoSEQ multiplex PCR; TCRdb's version includes in-frame clones alone and lacks a portion of them. In the table there are around 66,000 clones, more than 90% of which are singletons. V was shortened by 5 bases and J by 0 bases, with 11 bases between the two germline ends. Germline CDR1 MGHDK, CDR2 SYGVNS. The CDR3 has 14 amino acids. This clone was found once. This receptor was identified in a female donor in good health, enrolled as a control in a pregnancy study. The chain combines TRBV25-1 with TRBJ2-7; D is undetermined. Sequenced material: peripheral blood, taken in the first trimester of pregnancy. CDR3 DNA: TGTGCCAGCAGTCCCCACCACGGCTCCTACGAGCAGTACTTC. Its translation: CASSPHHGSYEQYF.